Below are 7 T cell receptor beta chains sequenced from a single sample in a study of cytomegalovirus exposure and HLA in healthy donors. Amplification used 60 Vbeta primers and 13 Jbeta primers. The protocol was immunoSEQ multiplex PCR, while the TCRdb copy is restricted to in-frame clones and leaves out a portion. This table holds under 150,000 clones, roughly 70% found once. What was sequenced was PBMCs. The source of these receptors is a man between 60 and 75 years old in good health and CMV-seronegative.

The chain's CDR3 is CASSPPTSGSLGNEQFF. The CDR3 nucleotides are TGTGCCAGCTCACCTCCGACTAGCGGGAGTTTGGGCAATGAGCAGTTCTTC. The J gene is TRBJ2-1, the V gene TRBV18; 12 bases map to TRBD2. The germline gives CDR1 KGHSH, CDR2 LQKENI. The V and J ends lost 3 bases and 6 bases, in that order; junction bases with no gene match: 9. The CDR3 extends over 17 amino acids.

The V and J genes are TRBV11-2 and TRBJ2-7; 11 bases map to TRBD2. This CDR3 region has 15 residues. Trimming removed 5 bases from V and 0 bases from J; junction bases left unmatched: 3. Germline loops: CDR1 SGHAT, CDR2 FQNNGV. The DNA of the CDR3 is TGTGCCAGCAGCCCTCTAGCGGGGGGCTCCTACGAGCAGTACTTC. Encoded protein: CASSPLAGGSYEQYF.

This clone showed up just a few times. The chain has TRBV19 and TRBJ2-7; 7 bases agree with TRBD2. CDR1 and CDR2 (germline): LNHDA, SQIVND (reference sequence). The CDR3 extends over 15 amino acids. After removal of 6 bases from V and 6 bases from J, the junction contained 14 bases not matched to a gene. The CDR3 reads CASSSGLGLVSEQYF. The DNA for the CDR3 is TGTGCCAGTAGCTCAGGACTAGGGTTGGTTAGCGAGCAGTACTTC.

This clone was counted between two and nine times. The genes are TRBV6-5 and TRBJ2-7; 9 nucleotides line up with TRBD2. This CDR3 is built from 15 residues. Trimming removed 7 bases from V and 3 bases from J; junction bases left unmatched: 10. Germline V gene data show CDR1 as MNHEY and CDR2 as SVGAGI. For the CDR3, the DNA is TGTGCCAGCACCCTCTCGCGGGAGGGCATCTACGAGCAGTACTTC. It translates to CASTLSREGIYEQYF.

The chain combines TRBV6-5 with TRBJ1-3; D gene unclear. V was trimmed by 10 bases and J by 0 bases, leaving 10 bases between them. The CDR3 sequence is 13 residues long. Germline V gene lookup returns CDR1 MNHEY and CDR2 SVGAGI. The CDR3 reads CATARPSGNTIYF. CDR3 DNA: TGTGCCACCGCTAGGCCCTCTGGAAACACCATATATTTT.

DNA of the CDR3: TGTGCCAGCAGTTTCCGGGGCACTGAAGCTTTCTTT. Amino acid sequence: CASSFRGTEAFF. The chain carries TRBV27 and TRBJ1-1; unclear D gene. This CDR3 has 12 amino acids. V was shortened by 3 bases and J by 4 bases, with 6 bases between the two germline ends. The V gene's germline CDR1 is MNHEY and CDR2 SMNVEV (reference sequence).

V usage is TRBV6-6 and J usage is TRBJ1-1, with TRBD1 matching over 9 bases. The CDR3 has 13 residues. Losses at the gene ends were 4 bases for V and 6 bases for J; bases not matched to a gene: 3. The germline V gene encodes CDR1 MNHNY and CDR2 SVGAGI (reference sequence). CDR3 DNA: TGTGCCAGCAGTTTACAGGGGGCCGCTGAAGCTTTCTTT. This encodes CASSLQGAAEAFF.